The source of this T cell receptor beta chain is a study of T-cell reconstitution after alpha-beta-depleted transplantation in children. Preparing the TCRbeta library involved the use of unique molecular identifiers. One entry per CDR3 protein results from TCRdb running MiXCR on the PCR reads. Among 140,000 or so distinct CDR3 sequences listed, 7.5% to 9% were seen once. The trim removed 5 bases at V and 5 bases at J, leaving 8 bases unmatched. The CDR3 has 15 amino acids. Germline V CDR1 and CDR2: SGHTA, FQGNSA. The sequences come from PBMCs, mostly from graft donor cells, collected 180 days after TCRalphabeta/CD19-depleted stem cell transplant. V usage is TRBV7-2 and J usage is TRBJ2-1, with 8 bases identical to TRBD2. This clonotype was sampled from a female patient aged 2 to 10 who had a stem cell transplant for congenital amegakaryocytic thrombocytopenia, so the T cells may come from the graft donor. This chain's CDR3 is CASSPPLAGNNEQFF. The CDR3 DNA reads as TGTGCCAGCAGCCCCCCCCTAGCGGGTAACAATGAGCAGTTCTTC.